This is a list of T cell receptor beta chains from one sample in a study of glioma-infiltrating T cells. From the multiplex PCR reads, TCRdb called clonotypes with MiXCR, one entry per CDR3 protein. The sample shows some 18,000 distinct CDR3 sequences, roughly 64% of them seen only once. The source material was glioma tissue, nonneoplastic brain tissue, or PBMCs (not recorded which). These receptors were obtained from a human donor with low-grade glioma or glioblastoma, undergoing nonglioma brain surgery, or in good health (not recorded which). CDR3s include the opening cysteine and the closing phenylalanine or tryptophan. The order of the fields is J gene, D gene, V gene, CDR3 protein. The D gene is left open where the match is weak.

TRBJ1-1	.	TRBV27	CASSGRGLNTEAFF
TRBJ2-7	.	TRBV7-2	CASNFQTGYEQYF
TRBJ1-1	TRBD1	TRBV20-1	CSARQGAAEAFF
TRBJ2-7	.	TRBV6-2/TRBV6-3	CASSLQGREQYF
TRBJ2-5	.	TRBV7-3	CASSLQLQETQNF
TRBJ2-3	TRBD1	TRBV24-1	CATSDSTGFSTDTQYF
TRBJ1-2	.	TRBV27	CASSQRTHGGGYTF
TRBJ2-7	.	TRBV15	CATSGLTQTGINEQYF
TRBJ2-7	.	TRBV20-1	CSGEPLRDPTEQYF
TRBJ2-1	TRBD1	TRBV7-2	CASSLQGDTYNEQFF
TRBJ2-3	.	TRBV29-1	CSVGGGADTQYF
TRBJ2-1	TRBD2	TRBV7-9	CASSRGLAGSHYNEQFF
TRBJ2-1	TRBD2	TRBV20-1	CSARDSGGRSYNEQFF
TRBJ2-3	.	TRBV6-2/TRBV6-3	CASSYSVEGLPTDTQYF
TRBJ2-1	.	TRBV11-2	CASSQTNEQFF
TRBJ2-3	.	TRBV6-5	CAGSYSMGDTQYF
TRBJ2-7	.	TRBV7-2	CTSSFGAREQYF
TRBJ2-7	TRBD1	TRBV27	CASSPWTGAEQYF
TRBJ1-1	.	TRBV28	CASKGTNFRAFF
TRBJ1-1	.	TRBV15	CATSRGRAGYTEAFF
TRBJ2-7	.	TRBV20-1	CSALKGKKYEQYF
TRBJ1-3	.	TRBV3-1	CASMGPGRGNTIYF
TRBJ1-5	.	TRBV19	CASSMGGGGTQHF
TRBJ1-1	TRBD1	TRBV6-2/TRBV6-3	CASSYRGPEDTEAFF
TRBJ2-5	.	TRBV20-1	CSGQQETQYF
TRBJ1-1	.	TRBV20-1	CSAFRDGNTEAFF
TRBJ1-3	.	TRBV6-5	CASSRGSSGNTIYF
TRBJ2-7	.	TRBV4-1	CASSQVAQYEQYF
TRBJ2-2	.	TRBV10-1	CASSRQNTGELFF
TRBJ1-2	TRBD1	TRBV10-3	CAISGRDIQGNGYTF
TRBJ1-5	.	TRBV18	CASSPTQQSNQPQHF
TRBJ1-1	TRBD1	TRBV27	CASSGQGAVGSEAFF
TRBJ1-5	.	TRBV6-2/TRBV6-3	CDSSLPSNQPQHF
TRBJ2-7	.	TRBV27	CASSLVAGSTYEQYF
TRBJ2-1	.	TRBV12-3/TRBV12-4	CASSPGSGSYNEQFF
TRBJ1-1	.	TRBV6-2/TRBV6-3	CASTPGTAEAFF
TRBJ2-1	TRBD2	TRBV7-8	CASSFGLAGVKFF
TRBJ2-7	.	TRBV19	CASSIVTSSYEQYF
TRBJ2-3	.	TRBV4-1	CASSQRAGDVRSTDTQYF
TRBJ2-3	.	TRBV19	CASSSAGWSTDTQYF
TRBJ2-5	.	TRBV29-1	CSVAFYQLVTQYF
TRBJ1-3	.	TRBV7-8	CASSSSGLSSGNTIYF
TRBJ2-7	.	TRBV29-1	CSVEVRADEQYF
TRBJ2-1	.	TRBV6-1	CASGRKRNYNEQFF
TRBJ2-1	.	TRBV18	CASSPGIEGEQFF
TRBJ1-5	TRBD1	TRBV20-1	CSANRGPYSNQPQHF
TRBJ1-5	.	TRBV20-1	CSARRTEVSNQPQHF
TRBJ1-1	.	TRBV20-1	CSARRGNTEAFF
TRBJ1-1	.	TRBV28	CASSLIGTVNTEAFF
TRBJ1-1	.	TRBV29-1	CSVSRWGSNTEAFF
TRBJ2-3	.	TRBV7-3	CASSSGLTGKDKYF
TRBJ1-5	.	TRBV2	CASSEARAQPQHF
TRBJ2-3	.	TRBV7-9	CASSWTADTQYF
TRBJ2-1	TRBD2	TRBV7-2	CASSFMPSGINWYNEQFF
TRBJ1-1	.	TRBV6-2/TRBV6-3	CASRLEGTEAFF